A selection of T cell receptor beta chains follows, all from one sample in a study of T cells after yellow fever vaccination. TCRdb itself ran the 5' RACE reads through MiXCR, one entry per CDR3 protein. The table shows 510,000 or so distinct CDR3 sequences, with approximately 21% occurring only once. The input for sequencing was PBMCs, taken 15 days after the yellow fever booster vaccination. The source of these receptors is a man aged 30 to 45 who received the YFV17D yellow fever vaccine. Both conserved end residues are part of each CDR3. The D gene is left open where the match is weak. Not all rows give a size; the values are once, few, many and, for expanded clones, a class.

CDR3nt	CDR3aa	d_gene	v_gene	j_gene	abundance
TGTGCCAGCAGTTTACCCCTAGACAGCTCCTACGAGCAGTACTTC	CASSLPLDSSYEQYF	-	TRBV28	TRBJ2-7	once
TGTGCCAGCAGCTTGGTGTCGGGAGCCTCCTACAATGAGCAGTTCTTC	CASSLVSGASYNEQFF	-	TRBV5-5	TRBJ2-1	few
TGCAGTGCTAGAGATGGGGGGCCTAGCGGGGTTGGAGAGACCCAGTACTTC	CSARDGGPSGVGETQYF	TRBD2	TRBV20-1	TRBJ2-5	few
TGTGCCAGCAGCCAAGGGCCGAGAAAGGGACTAGCGGGAGGTGAGACCCAGTACTTC	CASSQGPRKGLAGGETQYF	TRBD2	TRBV4-2	TRBJ2-5	few
TGTGCCAGCAGATCGACGACTAGCCGTGGAGATACGCAGTATTTT	CASRSTTSRGDTQYF	TRBD2	TRBV6-1	TRBJ2-3	few
TGTGCCAGCAGTTTAGGGCAGGCGTTCTACAATGAGCAGTTCTTC	CASSLGQAFYNEQFF	-	TRBV12-3/TRBV12-4	TRBJ2-1	-
TGTGCCAGCTCACCGGACAGACCATTCCGGGGCGCTTTCTTT	CASSPDRPFRGAFF	-	TRBV18	TRBJ1-1	few
TGTGCCAGCAGCTTTGACAGGGCCTACTACGAGCAGTACTTC	CASSFDRAYYEQYF	TRBD1	TRBV7-2	TRBJ2-7	-
TGCGCCAGCAGCCATTATGGGTCTAGCGGGAGGCTCGGCTCCTACAATGAGCAGTTCTTC	CASSHYGSSGRLGSYNEQFF	TRBD2	TRBV4-3	TRBJ2-1	-
TGTGCCAGCTCACCTACTAGCGGGAGCCTGGGCACAGATACGCAGTATTTT	CASSPTSGSLGTDTQYF	TRBD2	TRBV18	TRBJ2-3	few
TGTGCCAGCAGCCCCCGACTAGGCGGGAGTTACAATGAGCAGTTCTTC	CASSPRLGGSYNEQFF	TRBD2	TRBV11-2	TRBJ2-1	-
TGCAGTGCTAGAGGGGGTCAAGGACAGTTCTTC	CSARGGQGQFF	-	TRBV20-1	TRBJ2-1	-
TGTGCCAGCAGCTTTAGTCCGCCGAGGAGGGACTCTCCCCTAGGAGAGACCCAGTACTTC	CASSFSPPRRDSPLGETQYF	-	TRBV5-6	TRBJ2-5	few
TGTGCCAGCAGCTTCGGAGGGGCAGATTCACCCCTCCACTTT	CASSFGGADSPLHF	-	TRBV7-2	TRBJ1-6	few
TGTGCCAGCAGCTTGTTCCTCTACGAGCAGTACTTC	CASSLFLYEQYF	-	TRBV5-5	TRBJ2-7	-
TGTGCCAGCAGCTTAACGCCCGGAGATACGCAGTATTTT	CASSLTPGDTQYF	-	TRBV11-3	TRBJ2-3	few
TGCAGTGCAGCCCTCGGGGGGGAGGAGACCCAGTACTTC	CSAALGGEETQYF	TRBD2	TRBV20-1	TRBJ2-5	-
TGTGCCAGCAGACGACAGGGATCAACCTACGAGCAGTACTTC	CASRRQGSTYEQYF	TRBD1	TRBV6-2/TRBV6-3	TRBJ2-7	-
TGTGCCAGCAGCTTGGCCGAGGGACGGTATGGCTACACCTTC	CASSLAEGRYGYTF	-	TRBV5-6	TRBJ1-2	-
TGCGCCAGCAGCCGGGGTTCCCCAAAGCCAGATACGCAGTATTTT	CASSRGSPKPDTQYF	-	TRBV4-3	TRBJ2-3	-
TGTGCCACCAGTGATCCGAGACAGGTTCCAGGGACCCAGTACTTC	CATSDPRQVPGTQYF	-	TRBV24-1	TRBJ2-5	few